These T cell receptor beta chains were read from a single sample in a study of cytomegalovirus exposure and HLA in healthy donors. Libraries were prepared by immunoSEQ multiplex PCR; TCRdb keeps only in-frame clonotypes and omits some of them. The sample consists of about 120,000 clones, approximately 75% of them appearing once. Input material: PBMCs. These receptors all come from a middle-aged man in good health and CMV-seronegative. Both conserved end residues are part of each CDR3. The D gene is left open where the match is weak.

v_gene,d_gene,j_gene,CDR3aa,CDR3nt
TRBV27,.,TRBJ1-2,CASSPRATGRVNYGYTF,TGTGCCAGCAGTCCGAGGGCCACAGGGCGCGTCAACTATGGCTACACCTTC
TRBV29-1,.,TRBJ2-7,CSATDGTYEQYF,TGCAGCGCCACAGACGGGACCTACGAGCAGTACTTC
TRBV29-1,.,TRBJ2-3,CSGTVSTDTQYF,TGCAGCGGGACAGTTAGCACAGATACGCAGTATTTT
TRBV18,.,TRBJ2-6,CASSPGATGANGLTF,TGTGCCAGCTCACCTGGAGCCACTGGGGCCAACGGCCTGACTTTC
TRBV5-8,TRBD1,TRBJ2-3,CASSLVQGVGTDTQYF,TGTGCCAGCAGCTTGGTACAGGGGGTCGGGACAGATACGCAGTATTTT
TRBV7-9,.,TRBJ2-7,CASSLGVGAGDYEQYF,TGTGCCAGCAGCTTAGGGGTCGGGGCAGGGGATTACGAGCAGTACTTC
TRBV11-3,TRBD2,TRBJ2-5,CASSLGGERGQETQYF,TGTGCCAGCAGCTTAGGAGGGGAGCGGGGCCAGGAGACCCAGTACTTC
TRBV7-6,.,TRBJ1-1,CASSLAGRGTEAFF,TGTGCCAGCAGCCTCGCGGGGAGGGGCACTGAAGCTTTCTTT
TRBV27,TRBD1,TRBJ1-5,CASSTTGGYQAQHF,TGTGCCAGCAGTACGACAGGGGGGTATCAGGCCCAGCATTTT
TRBV6-1,TRBD1,TRBJ2-5,CTVRDREGETQYF,TGTACCGTCCGGGACAGGGAGGGAGAGACCCAGTACTTC
TRBV18,.,TRBJ1-1,CATTPAGGTEAFF,TGTGCCACCACACCCGCCGGCGGCACTGAAGCTTTCTTT
TRBV7-2,.,TRBJ1-1,CASIPPGRPEAFF,TGTGCCAGCATCCCTCCTGGGCGACCTGAAGCTTTCTTT
TRBV7-2,TRBD1,TRBJ1-4,CASSLARDSYEKLFF,TGTGCCAGCAGCTTAGCGAGGGACAGTTATGAAAAACTGTTTTTT
TRBV9,TRBD2,TRBJ2-7,CASSVESGMGGFAYEQYF,TGTGCCAGCAGCGTAGAGTCGGGTATGGGAGGGTTTGCGTACGAGCAGTACTTC
TRBV7-9,.,TRBJ2-1,CASSNTKTYNEQFF,TGTGCCAGCAGCAACACCAAGACCTACAATGAGCAGTTCTTC
TRBV6-6,TRBD1,TRBJ1-1,CASSHYFGTANTEAFF,TGTGCCAGCAGTCATTATTTCGGGACAGCGAACACTGAAGCTTTCTTT